Following are 5 T cell receptor beta chains from one sample sequenced in a study of blood T cell repertoires in COVID-19 (TCRdb year 2020). Library preparation used the immunoSEQ multiplex PCR assay. TCRdb carries this immuneACCESS record with in-frame sequences only. Its versions omit some clonotypes, under half of them owing to an unresolved V gene in the studies checked, with the rest unexplained. The sample table holds 150,000 to 200,000 clones, of which about 87% were seen once. The ten largest clonotypes hold about 4% of the sample. Sequences were obtained from peripheral blood. The receptors originated from a man between 18 and 35 years old with active or convalescent COVID-19.

The chain recombines TRBV6-5 with TRBJ2-5; the D gene is possibly TRBD2 (5 bases). Germline V gives CDR1 MNHEY, CDR2 SVGAGI. V was shortened by 7 bases and J by 8 bases, with 20 bases between the two germline ends. This CDR3 region has 14 residues. CDR3 protein: CASTAGLGSPTQYF. DNA of the CDR3: TGTGCCAGCACCGCGGGTTTGGGAAGCCCTACCCAGTACTTC.

This chain uses TRBV11-3 with TRBJ1-3; D unresolved. This CDR3 is 12 amino acids long. The germline V and J ends were trimmed by 7 bases and 0 bases, with 4 bases remaining between them. Per germline, CDR1 SGHNT and CDR2 YENEEA. The CDR3 here is CASTTSGNTIYF. In DNA, the CDR3 is TGTGCCAGCACTACCTCTGGAAACACCATATATTTT.

This rearrangement joins TRBV7-2 to TRBJ1-2; 7 positions match TRBD1. Unmatched junction bases numbered 3, after V lost 4 bases and J lost 4 bases. The CDR3 is 13 residues long. Germline values: CDR1 SGHTA, CDR2 FQGNSA. The CDR3: CASSSQGSYGYTF. The DNA of the CDR3 is TGTGCCAGCAGCTCACAGGGGTCCTATGGCTACACCTTC.

V is TRBV28 and J is TRBJ1-2; a weak D match, TRBD1 (6 bases). The CDR3 has 14 residues. Trimming shortened V by 11 bases and J by 3 bases, and 19 bases separated the two germline ends. From germline, CDR1 is MDHEN and CDR2 SYDVKM. The CDR3, as DNA: TGTGCCGGTGCCGCGGGGGCCGTAGACTATGGCTACACCTTC. It codes for CAGAAGAVDYGYTF.

DNA for the CDR3: TGTGCCTGGAGCCCTGACTATAGATCGCCCCTCCACTTT. Amino acids: CAWSPDYRSPLHF. The V and J genes are TRBV30 and TRBJ1-6, with no clear D. The CDR3 loop spans 13 amino acids. Trimming took off 3 bases at V and 13 bases at J, with 16 bases between the two ends. Germline V CDR1 and CDR2: GTSNPN, SVGIG (reference sequence).